This entry lists 27 T cell receptor beta chains sequenced from one sample in a study of Ad26.COV2.S vaccination and SARS-CoV-2 variants. Treatment: roughly 20 received Ad26.COV2.S at low or high dose, single or two shots; several received placebo; per-sample allocation not given. Sample collection was performed on day 63 after the first vaccine or placebo injection. Profiled with immunoSEQ multiplex PCR; TCRdb holds only in-frame clones, not every one. The table has about 460,000 clones, 80% to 90% seen once; the top ten hold roughly 1.7%. The sequences come from peripheral blood, collected in a trial of Ad26.COV2.S vaccine versus placebo. The receptors stem from a person aged 18-60 years who received the Ad26.COV2.S COVID-19 vaccine or a placebo.

The chain couples TRBV2 to TRBJ2-7; 13 nucleotides align to TRBD2. There are 17 residues in the CDR3. The V segment lost 1 base and the J segment 2 bases; nucleotides outside the gene matches: 5. Germline CDR1 reads SNHLY; CDR2 reads FYNNEI. In nucleotides, the CDR3 is TGTGCCAGCAGTGAAGGGACTAGCGGGGGCTTGACCTACGAGCAGTACTTC. Amino acids: CASSEGTSGGLTYEQYF.

The chain couples TRBV25-1 to TRBJ2-3; 9 bases match TRBD1. Trimming removed 10 bases from V and 4 bases from J; junction bases left unmatched: 9. CDR1 and CDR2 (germline): MGHDK, SYGVNS. This CDR3 comprises 14 residues. The CDR3 sequence is CAISKGTGSDTQYF. The CDR3 region has the DNA TGTGCCATCTCCAAGGGGACAGGGTCAGATACGCAGTATTTT.

This sequence joins TRBV14 and TRBJ2-7; D is unclear. V lost 1 base to trimming and J lost 2 bases, with 9 bases between them. The germline gives CDR1 SGHDN, CDR2 FVKESK. The CDR3 contains 14 residues. The CDR3 sequence is CASSQVSPPYEQYF. The CDR3, as DNA: TGTGCCAGCAGCCAAGTTTCTCCCCCCTACGAGCAGTACTTC. Based on the CDR3 plus reference TRBV14 and TRBJ2-7, the full variable domain is EAGVTQFPSHSVIEKGQTVTLRCDPISGHDNLYWYRRVMGKEIKFLLHFVKESKQDESGMPNNRFLAERTGGTYSTLKVQPAELEDSGVYFCASSQVSPPYEQYFGPGTRLTVT.

V is TRBV6-1 and J is TRBJ1-2; D uncertain. V gave up 1 base and J gave up 5 bases, with 11 bases separating them. Germline loops: CDR1 MNHNS, CDR2 SASEGT. CDR3 length: 14 residues. The CDR3 spells CASSEGGGLYGYTF. DNA for the CDR3: TGTGCCAGCAGTGAAGGAGGCGGACTTTATGGCTACACCTTC.

As concerns this clone: The DNA is left out, because the CDR3 cannot be placed on it with certainty; the CDR3 is given as TCRdb lists it. V gene TRBV21-1 combines with J gene TRBJ1-4; TRBD1 is the table's D call and was not checked against the DNA. TRBV21-1 is a pseudogene. The CDR3 spans 16 residues, counting both ends. The CDR3 loop reads CASSPRVAGGNEKLFF.

This clone has a single count. This sequence joins TRBV29-1 and TRBJ2-3, with TRBD2 as a possible D gene (6 bases). Per the germline V gene, CDR1 is SQVTM and CDR2 is ANQGSEA. Trimming shortened V by 8 bases and J by 1 base, and 10 bases separated the two germline ends. This CDR3 has 12 amino acids. CDR3 in amino acids: CSKASGTDTQYF. CDR3 nucleotides: TGCAGCAAAGCTAGCGGCACAGATACGCAGTATTTT.

CDR3 in amino acids: CASSPLAVSTDTQYF. The CDR3 nucleotides are TGTGCCAGCAGTCCTTTGGCAGTATCCACAGATACGCAGTATTTT. The J gene is TRBJ2-3, the V gene TRBV27, with unresolved D. CDR1 is MNHEY, CDR2 SMNVEV, per germline (reference sequence). This CDR3 contains 15 residues. V lost 5 bases and J lost 2, with 14 bases in between.

This clone was detected only once. The CDR3 loop reads CASSLGVAQETQYF. The CDR3 nucleotides read TGCGCCAGCAGCTTGGGAGTAGCCCAAGAGACCCAGTACTTC. The V call is TRBV5-1, the J call TRBJ2-5; no clear D gene. This CDR3 region has 14 residues. V lost 0 bases and J lost 1, with 7 bases in between. Germline CDR1 and CDR2: SGHRS and YFSETQ.

This chain joins TRBV11-2 and TRBJ2-7; the D gene is possibly TRBD1 (5 bases). V gave up 5 bases and J gave up 2 bases, with 19 bases separating them. The CDR3 totals 16 residues. CDR1 is SGHAT, CDR2 FQNNGV, per germline. For the CDR3, the DNA is TGTGCCAGCAGCCGATCGGTAGACAGAATTACCTACGAGCAGTACTTC. Its translation is CASSRSVDRITYEQYF.

The chain employs TRBV19 and TRBJ1-5; D uncertain. The CDR3 sequence is 15 residues long. CDR1 and CDR2 from the germline V gene are LNHDA and SQIVND (reference sequence). Trimming left V 4 bases short and J 0 bases short, with 10 bases between. The CDR3 here is CASSTVTVSNQPQHF. CDR3 DNA sequence: TGTGCCAGTAGTACGGTGACGGTTAGCAATCAGCCCCAGCATTTT.

The chain is built from TRBV30 and TRBJ2-3; 9 positions match TRBD2. The CDR3 extends over 15 amino acids. Germline V CDR1 and CDR2: GTSNPN, SVGIG (reference sequence). Losses at the gene ends were 4 bases for V and 3 bases for J; bases not matched to a gene: 8. The CDR3 sequence: CAWKSGLAMTDTQYF. CDR3 nucleotide sequence: TGTGCCTGGAAGTCCGGACTAGCGATGACAGATACGCAGTATTTT.

The chain is built from TRBV14 and TRBJ1-1; no firm D call. The CDR3 has 15 residues. The germline V gene encodes CDR1 SGHDN and CDR2 FVKESK. Between the trimmed V and J ends, which lost 1 base and 0 bases, there was a span of 9 bases. The CDR3 DNA follows: TGTGCCAGCAGCCAAGTAGCAGGATTGAACACTGAAGCTTTCTTT. Translating gives CASSQVAGLNTEAFF. Supplemented by reference TRBV14 and TRBJ1-1, the full variable domain reads EAGVTQFPSHSVIEKGQTVTLRCDPISGHDNLYWYRRVMGKEIKFLLHFVKESKQDESGMPNNRFLAERTGGTYSTLKVQPAELEDSGVYFCASSQVAGLNTEAFFGQGTRLTVV.

This chain joins TRBV6-5 and TRBJ1-2, with 8 positions matching TRBD1. Trimming at V came to 7 bases and at J to 8 bases, leaving 6 bases not matched to a gene. The CDR3 sequence is 12 residues long. The germline V gene has CDR1 MNHEY and CDR2 SVGAGI. CDR3 amino acids: CASMRTGIGYTF. Written as DNA, the CDR3 is TGTGCCAGCATGCGGACAGGGATCGGCTACACCTTC.

The chain joins TRBV4-1 to TRBJ2-2; D remains unclear. CDR3 length: 17 residues. CDR1 and CDR2 (germline): MGHRA, YSYEKL. V was shortened by 1 base and J by 1 base, with 13 bases between the two germline ends. DNA of the CDR3: TGCGCCAGCAGCCAAGTGTTTACCCGTAAGAACACCGGGGAGCTGTTTTTT. Translating gives CASSQVFTRKNTGELFF.

The J gene is TRBJ1-2, the V gene TRBV28; the D is unclear. Trimming pared 3 bases from V and 4 bases from J, leaving 9 bases between. Germline CDR1 MDHEN, CDR2 SYDVKM. This CDR3 contains 13 residues. The CDR3 DNA is TGTGCCAGCAGTTTGCGCATCTCCTATGGCTACACCTTC. Residues: CASSLRISYGYTF.

The table lists this clone with a few counts. The rearrangement joins TRBV27 to TRBJ2-7, with D hard to call. V shed 6 bases and J shed 5 bases, with 17 bases lying between them. The germline CDR1 and CDR2 sequences are MNHEY and SMNVEV (reference sequence). This CDR3 region has 14 residues. The CDR3 DNA follows: TGTGCCAGCAGCCCCCGAACTCTCAGGCACGAGCAGTACTTC. Translating it yields CASSPRTLRHEQYF.

The V gene is TRBV4-1, the J gene TRBJ2-2, with D uncertain. This CDR3 region has 13 residues. V was shortened by 2 bases and J by 8 bases, with 9 bases between the two germline ends. The germline CDR1 and CDR2 sequences are MGHRA and YSYEKL. CDR3 sequence (DNA): TGCGCCAGCAGCCAACCTAGGGCGGGGGAGCTGTTTTTT. It specifies CASSQPRAGELFF.

The gene calls are TRBV10-3 and TRBJ2-2, with D unresolved. Germline V gene data show CDR1 as ENHRY and CDR2 as SYGVKD. The CDR3 spans 12 residues. The V gene lost 4 bases and the J gene lost 6 bases, with 6 bases spanning the gap. CDR3 sequence reads: CAISGDSGELFF. The CDR3 DNA reads TGTGCCATCAGTGGAGATTCCGGGGAGCTGTTTTTT.

This rearrangement joins TRBV18 to TRBJ2-7, with 9 bases aligning to TRBD1. CDR3 length: 16 residues. Germline V gene data show CDR1 as KGHSH and CDR2 as LQKENI. The V segment lost 3 bases and the J segment 6 bases; nucleotides outside the gene matches: 12. CDR3 sequence reads: CASSPPGQGVLLEQYF. The CDR3 DNA reads TGTGCCAGCTCACCCCCGGGACAGGGTGTCCTTCTCGAGCAGTACTTC.

This sequence joins TRBV7-2 and TRBJ2-5; TRBD1 is a possible D gene (5 bases). The CDR3 extends over 13 amino acids. CDR1 is SGHTA and CDR2 is FQGNSA in the germline V gene. Deletions cut 6 bases from V and 5 bases from J, with 13 bases between. The CDR3 sequence is CASSRTRQETQYF. CDR3 DNA sequence: TGTGCCAGCAGTAGGACAAGACAGGAGACCCAGTACTTC. The full variable domain, completed using reference TRBV7-2 and TRBJ2-5, is GAGVSQSPSNKVTEKGKDVELRCDPISGHTALYWYRQSLGQGLEFLIYFQGNSAPDKSGLPSDRFSAERTGGSVSTLTIQRTQQEDSAVYLCASSRTRQETQYFGPGTRLLVL.

The chain couples TRBV9 to TRBJ1-1, with D tentatively TRBD1 (5 bases). CDR1 is SGDLS, CDR2 YYNGEE, per germline. CDR3 length equals 14 residues. V lost 3 bases and J lost 3, with 12 bases in between. The CDR3 protein is CASSAEQADTEAFF. CDR3 sequence (DNA): TGTGCCAGCAGCGCCGAACAGGCGGACACTGAAGCTTTCTTT. Complete variable domain (other parts from reference TRBV9 and TRBJ1-1): DSGVTQTPKHLITATGQRVTLRCSPRSGDLSVYWYQQSLDQGLQFLIQYYNGEERAKGNILERFSAQQFPDLHSELNLSSLELGDSALYFCASSAEQADTEAFFGQGTRLTVV.

This clone was recorded once. The chain couples TRBV9 to TRBJ1-4; 7 positions match TRBD1. Trimming cost V 3 bases and J 5 bases; bases outside gene matches: 7. Germline values: CDR1 SGDLS, CDR2 YYNGEE. The CDR3 loop spans 15 amino acids. The CDR3 sequence is CASSAGTERNEKLFF. CDR3 sequence (DNA): TGTGCCAGCAGCGCAGGGACAGAAAGGAATGAAAAACTGTTTTTT.

This CDR3 reads CASSGRSGRNTGELFF. CDR3 DNA sequence: TGTGCCAGCAGCGGCAGGTCAGGGAGGAACACCGGGGAGCTGTTTTTT. The V gene is TRBV7-9, the J gene TRBJ2-2, with D perhaps given as TRBD1 or TRBD2 (5 bases each). This CDR3 region has 16 residues. Germline V lookup: CDR1 SEHNR, CDR2 FQNEAQ (reference sequence). Trimming cost V 5 bases and J 1 base, with 14 bases left between them.

The rearrangement joins TRBV7-8 to TRBJ1-2; 7 bases fit TRBD1. The CDR3 totals 15 residues. V lost 5 bases and J lost 6; bases outside the gene matches: 12. Germline CDR1 reads SGHVS; CDR2 reads FQNEAQ. The DNA of the CDR3 is TGTGCCAGCAGCATCATCCGACAGGGCTCGGATGGCTACACCTTC. Translated: CASSIIRQGSDGYTF.

This clone was seen once. CDR3 coding DNA: TGTGCCAGCAGCTTAGGCGGGGGGGCCGTTTCCACAGATACGCAGTATTTT. It specifies CASSLGGGAVSTDTQYF. The chain combines TRBV7-6 with TRBJ2-3; 9 nucleotides line up with TRBD2. The CDR3 spans 17 residues. Germline loops: CDR1 SGHVS, CDR2 FNYEAQ. V lost 1 base and J lost 2; bases outside the gene matches: 7.

This clone was observed a few times. CDR3 in DNA: TGTGCCAGCAGCGGACTAGGGATCGATGAGCAGTTCTTC. Protein sequence: CASSGLGIDEQFF. The rearrangement links TRBV12-3 or TRBV12-4 to TRBJ2-1; 7 nucleotides agree with TRBD2. With V trimmed by 6 bases and J by 8 bases, 7 bases remained unmatched. CDR3 length: 13 residues.

This sequence joins TRBV29-1 and TRBJ1-2; tentatively, D is TRBD1 (6 bases). Germline V gene data show CDR1 as SQVTM and CDR2 as ANQGSEA. V was trimmed by 4 bases and J by 5 bases, leaving 20 bases between them. The CDR3 consists of 15 residues. CDR3 protein: CSVGGAPTALYGYTF. The CDR3 DNA reads as TGCAGCGTTGGGGGGGCCCCGACGGCCTTGTATGGCTACACCTTC.